This TCR beta chain was sequenced for a study of blood T cell repertoires in COVID-19 (dated by TCRdb to the early 2020s). For the wider study: The collaborator samples originated in the United States, Italy and Spain and spanned the acute and convalescent phases of COVID-19. The material from the prospective study consisted of cDNA or gDNA derived from T cells, B-cell-depleted T cells, or PBMCs. Subjects who had been exposed to COVID-19, were actively infected with it, or had recovered from it provided the deeply sampled blood TCRbeta repertoires that made up the dataset. The repertoires were released in a freely available public database meant as a resource for research on the immune response to SARS-CoV-2. The samples were drawn from the first 160 participants of the ongoing ImmuneRACE study and from 1,254 subjects provided by 6 global collaborators. Nearly every sample came with metadata listing a de-identified subject ID, COVID-19 status, age in years and sex. Where available, HLA class I and class II types were obtained from metadata supplied by the sample provider rather than from assay-based typing.

Results and caveats for the whole study, not just this receptor: Clinical and demographic metadata were provided uncurated, with the amount varying by source and participant.

One collaborating source in Seattle enrolled patients while the patients were actively infected and followed the patients over time throughout the course of disease. Collaborating institutions collected whole blood in K2EDTA tubes following their own protocols. For TCRbeta analysis, collaborators shipped samples as frozen whole blood, isolated PBMCs, or DNA extracted from either of those sample types. TCRbeta CDR3 regions were amplified from genomic DNA using the immunoSEQ Assay, a bias-controlled multiplex PCR. Per the source publication's procedure: The number of nucleated cells in each sample was estimated by amplification of reference gene primers within the assay. Sequence reads were collapsed and filtered to measure the absolute abundance of every unique TCRbeta CDR3 rearrangement. For each sample, productive Simpson clonality was calculated by taking the square root of Simpson's diversity index across productive rearrangements. TCRdb took over this immuneACCESS table, retaining in-frame rearrangements with V and J assigned. Such tables are incomplete; in checked studies, under half of the missing clones stem from an unresolved V gene, and the remainder is unexplained. That table gives V, J and clone size, and the DNA gave D and trimming. This sample is represented by about 150,000 clones; approximately 85% of them were singletons. 0.63% of the sample is held by the ten biggest clonotypes.

Trimmed from V: 6 bases; trimmed from J: 0 bases; junction bases lacking a gene match: 7. From its cysteine to its phenylalanine, the CDR3 spans 16 amino acids. This entry keeps only the CDR3 DNA: 48 bases, framed from base 1. Reading the germline V gene (reference sequence) gives CDR1 LNHDA and CDR2 SQIVND. Comments on this clone: Its antigen remains undetermined. It has no much larger one-base neighbor in the sample; base qualities were not kept.

This receptor was taken from a man aged 60 to 69 with COVID-19, enrolled during active disease. The specimen was peripheral blood. The sequence is built from TRBV19 and TRBJ1-4; the junction holds 7 bases that match TRBD1. The nucleotide sequence is TGTGCCAGTAGCCTGCAGGGGACAGCAACTAATGAAAAACTGTTTTTT. Its protein reads: CASSLQGTATNEKLFF. Supplemented by the reference TRBV19 and TRBJ1-4 proteins around the CDR3, the complete variable domain is DGGITQSPKYLFRKEGQNVTLSCEQNLNHDAMYWYRQDPGQGLRLIYYSQIVNDFQKGDIAEGYSVSREKKESFPLTVTSAQKNPTAFYLCASSLQGTATNEKLFFGSGTQLSVL.